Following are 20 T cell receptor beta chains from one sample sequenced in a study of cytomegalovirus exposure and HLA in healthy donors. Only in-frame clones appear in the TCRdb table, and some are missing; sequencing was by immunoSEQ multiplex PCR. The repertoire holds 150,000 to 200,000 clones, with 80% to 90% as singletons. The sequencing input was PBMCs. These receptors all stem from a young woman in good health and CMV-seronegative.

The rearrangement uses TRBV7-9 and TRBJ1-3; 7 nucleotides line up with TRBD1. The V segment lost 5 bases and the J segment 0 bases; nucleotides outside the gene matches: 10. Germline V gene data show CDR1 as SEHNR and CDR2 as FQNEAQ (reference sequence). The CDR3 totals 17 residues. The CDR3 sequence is CASSNRTGRASGNTIYF. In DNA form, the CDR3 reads TGTGCCAGCAGCAATCGGACAGGCCGCGCCTCTGGAAACACCATATATTTT.

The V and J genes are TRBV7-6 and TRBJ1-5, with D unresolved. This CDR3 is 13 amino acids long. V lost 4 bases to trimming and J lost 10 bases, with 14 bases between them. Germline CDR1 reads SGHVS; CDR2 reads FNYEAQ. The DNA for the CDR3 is TGTGCCAGCAGCTCTTCGATTGGCGGACCCCAGCATTTT. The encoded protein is CASSSSIGGPQHF.

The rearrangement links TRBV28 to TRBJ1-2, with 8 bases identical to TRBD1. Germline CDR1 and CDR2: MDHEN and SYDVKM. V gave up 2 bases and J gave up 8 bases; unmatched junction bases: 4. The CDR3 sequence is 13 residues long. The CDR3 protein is CASSLGQGSGYTF. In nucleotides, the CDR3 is TGTGCCAGCAGTTTAGGACAGGGAAGCGGCTACACCTTC.

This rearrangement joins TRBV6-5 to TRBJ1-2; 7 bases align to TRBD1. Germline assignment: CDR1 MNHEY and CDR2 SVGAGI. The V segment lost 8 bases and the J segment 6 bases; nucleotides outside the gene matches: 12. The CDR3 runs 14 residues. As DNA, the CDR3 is TGTGCCAGCTACTCCCGCCAGACAGGGCATGGCTACACCTTC. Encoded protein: CASYSRQTGHGYTF.

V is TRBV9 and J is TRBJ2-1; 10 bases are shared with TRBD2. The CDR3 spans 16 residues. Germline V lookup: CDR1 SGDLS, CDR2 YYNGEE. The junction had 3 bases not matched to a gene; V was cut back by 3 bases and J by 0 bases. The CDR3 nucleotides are TGTGCCAGCAGCGAGGCTAGCGGGAGCTCCTACAATGAGCAGTTCTTC. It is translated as CASSEASGSSYNEQFF.

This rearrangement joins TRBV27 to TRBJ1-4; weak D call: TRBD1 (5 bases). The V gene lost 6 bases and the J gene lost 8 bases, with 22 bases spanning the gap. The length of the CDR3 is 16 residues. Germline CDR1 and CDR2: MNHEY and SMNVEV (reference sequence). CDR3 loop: CASSPSRGRLDEKLFF. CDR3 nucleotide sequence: TGTGCCAGCAGCCCCTCGCGGGGCAGGTTGGACGAAAAACTGTTTTTT.

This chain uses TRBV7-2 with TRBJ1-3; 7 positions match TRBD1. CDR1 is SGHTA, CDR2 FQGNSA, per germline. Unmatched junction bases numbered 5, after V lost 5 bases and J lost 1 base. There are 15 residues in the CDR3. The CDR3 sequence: CASSLATGSGNTIYF. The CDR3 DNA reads TGTGCCAGCAGCCTGGCGACAGGGTCTGGAAACACCATATATTTT.

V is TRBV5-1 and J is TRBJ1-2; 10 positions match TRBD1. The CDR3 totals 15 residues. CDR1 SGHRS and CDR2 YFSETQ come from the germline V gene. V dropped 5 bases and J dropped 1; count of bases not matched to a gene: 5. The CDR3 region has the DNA TGCGCCAGCAGATACGGGACAGGGGTTAACTATGGCTACACCTTC. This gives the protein CASRYGTGVNYGYTF.

The CDR3 bases are TGTGCCAGCAGCCCAAGACTAGCGGGAGTGAACGAGCAGTACTTC. Its translation is CASSPRLAGVNEQYF. V is TRBV5-4 and J is TRBJ2-7, with 12 positions matching TRBD2. The CDR3 extends over 15 amino acids. With V trimmed by 4 bases and J by 5 bases, 7 bases remained unmatched. In germline, CDR1 is SGHNT, CDR2 YYREEE (reference sequence). The variable domain in full, completed from reference TRBV5-4 and TRBJ2-7, reads ETGVTQSPTHLIKTRGQQVTLRCSSQSGHNTVSWYQQALGQGPQFIFQYYREEENGRGNFPPRFSGLQFPNYSSELNVNALELDDSALYLCASSPRLAGVNEQYFGPGTRLTVT.

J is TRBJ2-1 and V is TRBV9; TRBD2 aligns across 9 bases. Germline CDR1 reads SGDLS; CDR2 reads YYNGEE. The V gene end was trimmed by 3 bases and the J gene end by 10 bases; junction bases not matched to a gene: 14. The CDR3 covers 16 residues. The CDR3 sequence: CASSARTSGRVPEQFF. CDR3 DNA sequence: TGTGCCAGCAGCGCCCGAACTAGCGGGCGCGTACCCGAGCAGTTCTTC.

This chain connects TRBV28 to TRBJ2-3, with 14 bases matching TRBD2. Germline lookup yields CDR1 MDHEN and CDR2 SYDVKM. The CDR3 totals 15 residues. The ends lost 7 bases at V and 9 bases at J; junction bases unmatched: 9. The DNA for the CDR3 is TGTGCCAGCACCTCGACTAGCGGGGGGGCTCGAACGCAGTATTTT. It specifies CASTSTSGGARTQYF.

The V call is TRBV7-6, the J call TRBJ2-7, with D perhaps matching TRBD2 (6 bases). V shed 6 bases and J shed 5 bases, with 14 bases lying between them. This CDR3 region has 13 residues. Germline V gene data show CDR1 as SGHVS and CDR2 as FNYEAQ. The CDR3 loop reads CASSSLARNEQYF. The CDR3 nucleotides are TGTGCCAGCAGTTCTCTAGCGAGAAACGAGCAGTACTTC.

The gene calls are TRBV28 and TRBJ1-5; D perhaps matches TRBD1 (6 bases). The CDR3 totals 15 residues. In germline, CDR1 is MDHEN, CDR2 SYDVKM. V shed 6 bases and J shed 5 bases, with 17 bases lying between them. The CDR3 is CASRQLGAEDQPQHF. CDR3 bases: TGTGCCAGCAGACAACTGGGGGCGGAAGATCAGCCCCAGCATTTT. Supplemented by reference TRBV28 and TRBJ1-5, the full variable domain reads DVKVTQSSRYLVKRTGEKVFLECVQDMDHENMFWYRQDPGLGLRLIYFSYDVKMKEKGDIPEGYSVSREKKERFSLILESASTNQTSMYLCASRQLGAEDQPQHFGDGTRLSIL.

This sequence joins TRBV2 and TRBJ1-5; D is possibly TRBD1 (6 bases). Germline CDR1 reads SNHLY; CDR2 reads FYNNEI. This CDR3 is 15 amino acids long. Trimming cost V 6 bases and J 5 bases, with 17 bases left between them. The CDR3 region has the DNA TGTGCCAGCAGAGGACAGACCAACGAGGATCAGCCCCAGCATTTT. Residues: CASRGQTNEDQPQHF.

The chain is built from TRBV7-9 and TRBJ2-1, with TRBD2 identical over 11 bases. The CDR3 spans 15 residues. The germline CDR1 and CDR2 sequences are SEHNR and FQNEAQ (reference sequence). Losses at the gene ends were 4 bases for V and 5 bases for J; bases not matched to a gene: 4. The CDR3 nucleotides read TGTGCCAGCAGCTCTCGACTAGCGGGAAACAATGAGCAGTTCTTC. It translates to CASSSRLAGNNEQFF.

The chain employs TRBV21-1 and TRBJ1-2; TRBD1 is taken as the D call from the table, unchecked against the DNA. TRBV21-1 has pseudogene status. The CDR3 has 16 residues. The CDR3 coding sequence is TGTGCCAGCAGCAAAATGCCTCAGGGGACCAACTATGGCTACACCTTC. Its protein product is CASSKMPQGTNYGYTF.

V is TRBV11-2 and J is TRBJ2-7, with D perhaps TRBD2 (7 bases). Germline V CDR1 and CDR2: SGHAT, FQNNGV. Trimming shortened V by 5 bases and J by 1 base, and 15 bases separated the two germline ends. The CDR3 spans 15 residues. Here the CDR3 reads CASSLGGGVSYEQYF. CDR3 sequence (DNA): TGTGCCAGCAGCCTAGGAGGGGGGGTATCCTACGAGCAGTACTTC.

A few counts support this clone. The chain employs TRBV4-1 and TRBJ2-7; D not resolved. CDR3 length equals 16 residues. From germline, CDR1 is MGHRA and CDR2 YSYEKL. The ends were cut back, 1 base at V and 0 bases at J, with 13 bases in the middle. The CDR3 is CASSQAVGQISYEQYF. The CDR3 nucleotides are TGCGCCAGCAGCCAAGCTGTTGGTCAGATCTCCTACGAGCAGTACTTC.

This CDR3 is CASSRVGSSNQPQHF. For the CDR3, the DNA is TGTGCCAGCAGCAGAGTAGGGAGTAGCAATCAGCCCCAGCATTTT. This chain links TRBV27 with TRBJ1-5; D is unclear. Deletions cut 6 bases from V and 0 bases from J, with 12 bases between. Germline CDR1 MNHEY, CDR2 SMNVEV (reference sequence). The CDR3 totals 15 residues.

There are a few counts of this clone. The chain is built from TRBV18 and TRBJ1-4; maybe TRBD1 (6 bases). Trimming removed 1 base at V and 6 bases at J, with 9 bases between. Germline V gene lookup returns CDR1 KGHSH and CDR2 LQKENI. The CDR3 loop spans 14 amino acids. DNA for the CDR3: TGTGCCAGCTCACCACAGGGGGAATATGAAAAACTGTTTTTT. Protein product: CASSPQGEYEKLFF.